A single sample is the source of the 24 T cell receptor beta chains below, sequenced in a study of a mutant IDH1 vaccine in newly diagnosed glioma (dated by TCRdb to about 2021). Libraries were made using the immunoSEQ multiplex PCR assay. TCRdb mirrors the immuneACCESS table, restricted to in-frame sequences. Some clones are absent from its copies; in checked studies, under half trace to an unresolved V gene, and the reason for the others is unknown. The sample contains tens of thousands of clones, around 86% of them found a single time. The ten largest clonotypes hold roughly 5% of the sample. Their cognate antigens are unknown. The label giving this sample's time point can be read as: week 35, safety follow-up. A 20-mer mutant IDH1 peptide at 300 micrograms in Montanide made up each vaccine dose, which was injected subcutaneously together with topical imiquimod. Sequencing was performed on PBMCs, taken from a glioma patient whose treatment included an IDH1 peptide vaccine. The receptor source for this set is a woman aged 40 to 50 with glioma. Some clones in this sample may be carry-over from other donors' samples.

The J gene is TRBJ1-2, the V gene TRBV9; D might be TRBD1 (5 bases). Trimming took 4 bases from V and 6 from J, leaving 19 bases between them. CDR3 length: 15 residues. The germline V gene encodes CDR1 SGDLS and CDR2 YYNGEE. The CDR3 region is CASSITQGGLDGYTF. CDR3 coding DNA: TGTGCCAGCAGCATCACTCAGGGTGGGCTGGATGGCTACACCTTC.

The chain combines TRBV15 with TRBJ2-7; D is unclear. V lost 0 bases and J 3 bases, leaving 12 bases between the germline ends. Per germline, CDR1 LNHNV and CDR2 YYDKDF (reference sequence). CDR3 size: 15 residues. CDR3 in amino acids: CATSRDLKGYYEQYF. The CDR3 DNA follows: TGTGCCACCAGCAGAGATCTTAAGGGCTACTACGAGCAGTACTTC.

This rearrangement joins TRBV5-5 to TRBJ2-2; TRBD1 might be the D (5 bases). Trimming took 0 bases from V and 1 from J, leaving 10 bases between them. The germline gives CDR1 SGHKS, CDR2 YYEKEE (reference sequence). The CDR3 has 16 amino acids. As DNA, the CDR3 is TGTGCCAGCAGCTTGGTCCCCGGACAGAACACCGGGGAGCTGTTTTTT. Translated: CASSLVPGQNTGELFF.

The rearrangement uses TRBV21-1 and TRBJ2-2; the table names TRBD2, a call not compared with the DNA. TRBV21-1 is given as a pseudogene. The CDR3 has 18 residues. CDR3 DNA sequence: TGTGCCAGCAGCACCGACACCCCGGGACTAGGGAACACCGGGGAGCTGTTTTTT. It translates to CASSTDTPGLGNTGELFF.

The V gene is TRBV19, the J gene TRBJ2-5; tentative D call: TRBD1 (6 bases). The CDR3 loop spans 14 amino acids. V lost 6 bases, J lost 2 bases, and 13 bases lay in between. Germline-derived CDR1 and CDR2 are LNHDA and SQIVND (reference sequence). CDR3 amino acids: CASRRGQTQETQYF. CDR3 coding DNA: TGTGCCAGTAGGAGAGGACAGACACAAGAGACCCAGTACTTC. The whole variable domain, remainder taken from reference TRBV19 and TRBJ2-5, is DGGITQSPKYLFRKEGQNVTLSCEQNLNHDAMYWYRQDPGQGLRLIYYSQIVNDFQKGDIAEGYSVSREKKESFPLTVTSAQKNPTAFYLCASRRGQTQETQYFGPGTRLLVL.

In its sample, this clone was seen once. The chain links TRBV5-1 to TRBJ2-1; D is uncertain. The CDR3 sequence is 12 residues long. Trimming pared 1 base from V and 6 bases from J, leaving 5 bases between. The V gene's germline CDR1 is SGHRS and CDR2 YFSETQ. The chain's CDR3 is CASSLLGNEQFF. The CDR3 DNA reads TGCGCCAGCAGCTTGCTGGGCAATGAGCAGTTCTTC. Based on the CDR3 plus reference TRBV5-1 and TRBJ2-1, the full variable domain is KAGVTQTPRYLIKTRGQQVTLSCSPISGHRSVSWYQQTPGQGLQFLFEYFSETQRNKGNFPGRFSGRQFSNSRSEMNVSTLELGDSALYLCASSLLGNEQFFGPGTRLTVL.

Here the CDR3 reads CASSQSDLPTDTQYF. The DNA of the CDR3 is TGCGCCAGCAGCCAATCCGACTTACCCACAGATACGCAGTATTTT. This chain links TRBV4-1 with TRBJ2-3; D is unclear. CDR1 and CDR2 from the germline V gene are MGHRA and YSYEKL. The CDR3 is 15 amino acids. Trimming pared 2 bases from V and 2 bases from J, leaving 11 bases between.

A single count supports this clone. The V and J genes are TRBV18 and TRBJ1-2; TRBD1 agrees at 7 bases. The CDR3 runs to 14 residues. J lost 4 bases, V lost 6 bases, and 8 bases had no gene match. In germline, CDR1 is KGHSH, CDR2 LQKENI. The CDR3 sequence: CASSPGQDSYGYTF. The DNA for the CDR3 is TGTGCCAGCTCCCCCGGACAGGACTCCTATGGCTACACCTTC.

This clone was picked up a small number of times. The chain employs TRBV7-2 and TRBJ2-7; D call uncertain. Germline CDR1 and CDR2: SGHTA and FQGNSA. The CDR3 runs to 15 residues. Between the trimmed V and J ends, which lost 2 bases and 0 bases, there was a span of 11 bases. Here the CDR3 DNA reads TGTGCCAGCAGCTTAATGTCAGAGCCCTCCTACGAGCAGTACTTC. This gives the protein CASSLMSEPSYEQYF.

This clone is a singleton in its sample. The chain carries TRBV5-1 and TRBJ2-3, with D maybe TRBD2 (6 bases). Between the trimmed V and J ends, which lost 4 bases and 1 base, there was a span of 22 bases. This CDR3 contains 18 residues. Germline CDR1 reads SGHRS; CDR2 reads YFSETQ. The CDR3 bases are TGCGCCAGCAGCCTTGGGACTGGCGGGGTTGTGGGCACAGATACGCAGTATTTT. It yields the protein CASSLGTGGVVGTDTQYF.

The chain joins TRBV7-9 to TRBJ1-1, with a weak D call TRBD1 (5 bases). Germline assignment: CDR1 SEHNR and CDR2 FQNEAQ (reference sequence). V shed 5 bases and J shed 1 base, with 14 bases lying between them. The CDR3 spans 15 residues. Here the CDR3 reads CASSEKGRWNTEAFF. The DNA of the CDR3 is TGTGCCAGCAGCGAAAAGGGACGGTGGAACACTGAAGCTTTCTTT.

This chain joins TRBV4-2 and TRBJ2-2; no reliable D call. Germline CDR1 LGHNA, CDR2 YNFKEQ. Trimming cost V 1 base and J 4 bases, with 7 bases left between them. There are 14 residues in the CDR3. The CDR3, as DNA: TGTGCCAGCAGCCAAGGTGGCCTCACCGGGGAGCTGTTTTTT. It encodes CASSQGGLTGELFF.

The CDR3 nucleotides read TGCGCCAGCAGCGAGGACAGGGGGGGTGAAAAACTGTTTTTT. Its translation is CASSEDRGGEKLFF. The gene calls are TRBV5-1 and TRBJ1-4; 10 nucleotides align to TRBD1. V was pared by 4 bases and J by 7 bases, with 4 bases of the junction left unmatched. Per the germline V gene, CDR1 is SGHRS and CDR2 is YFSETQ. This CDR3 region has 14 residues.

This chain connects TRBV5-4 to TRBJ2-5, with D possibly being TRBD2 (5 bases). The germline V gene has CDR1 SGHNT and CDR2 YYREEE (reference sequence). Trimming stripped 6 bases from V and 1 base from J, with 16 bases between. The CDR3 covers 15 residues. As DNA, the CDR3 is TGTGCCAGCACCCGGGATGGGGTCGGCCAAGAGACCCAGTACTTC. The encoded protein is CASTRDGVGQETQYF.

V gene TRBV5-1 combines with J gene TRBJ1-3; no reliable D call. Deletions cut 0 bases from V and 0 bases from J, with 13 bases between. This CDR3 is 17 amino acids long. The germline gives CDR1 SGHRS, CDR2 YFSETQ. The chain's CDR3 is CASSLADWATSGNTIYF. In DNA form, the CDR3 reads TGCGCCAGCAGCTTGGCCGATTGGGCGACCTCTGGAAACACCATATATTTT.

The V call is TRBV5-1, the J call TRBJ2-7; D unresolved. CDR3 length: 14 amino acids. Trimming took off 0 bases at V and 5 bases at J, with 12 bases between the two ends. CDR1 and CDR2 from the germline V gene are SGHRS and YFSETQ. The DNA for the CDR3 is TGCGCCAGCAGCTTGGTTGAGAATAAAAACGAGCAGTACTTC. Translation gives CASSLVENKNEQYF.

The chain couples TRBV12-5 to TRBJ2-7; no definite D call. Trimming cost V 5 bases and J 0 bases, with 8 bases left between them. The germline V gene has CDR1 LGHNT and CDR2 FRNRAP. This CDR3 contains 13 residues. The CDR3 is CASGKDGSYEQYF. The CDR3, as DNA: TGTGCTAGTGGTAAGGACGGCTCCTACGAGCAGTACTTC.

V gene TRBV6-5 combines with J gene TRBJ1-2, with TRBD1 as a possible D gene (5 bases). The CDR3 length is 10 residues. With 7 bases removed from V and 5 bases from J, the gap between germline ends came to 5 bases. Germline V CDR1 and CDR2: MNHEY, SVGAGI. The CDR3 here is CASKGYGYTF. DNA of the CDR3: TGTGCCAGCAAGGGGTATGGCTACACCTTC.

The chain combines TRBV5-1 with TRBJ2-5; D perhaps matches TRBD2 (6 bases). The germline V gene encodes CDR1 SGHRS and CDR2 YFSETQ. This CDR3 comprises 13 residues. Between the trimmed V and J ends, which lost 5 bases and 5 bases, there was a span of 13 bases. The CDR3 region has the DNA TGCGCCAGCAGGACTGGGAGCGGGGAGACCCAGTACTTC. The encoded protein is CASRTGSGETQYF.

This chain connects TRBV9 to TRBJ2-2; TRBD2 agrees at 11 bases. CDR3 length: 16 amino acids. CDR1 SGDLS and CDR2 YYNGEE come from the germline V gene. V was clipped by 2 bases and J by 4 bases; unmatched bases: 4. CDR3 coding DNA: TGTGCCAGCAGCGTTGGGCTAGCGGGGGGCACCGGGGAGCTGTTTTTT. Protein product: CASSVGLAGGTGELFF.

The chain carries TRBV6-1 and TRBJ1-2; D might be TRBD1 (6 bases). V was pared by 5 bases and J by 2 bases, with 12 bases between. Looked up from germline, CDR1 is MNHNS and CDR2 is SASEGT. This CDR3 is 14 amino acids long. The DNA of the CDR3 is TGTGCCAGCAGTCGACAGGAAGTGAACTATGGCTACACCTTC. It specifies CASSRQEVNYGYTF.

V gene TRBV23-1 combines with J gene TRBJ1-1; no reliable D call. TRBV23-1 is treated as an ORF (open reading frame) with a function not yet certain. This CDR3 has 14 residues. Trimming took 6 bases from V and 3 from J, leaving 14 bases between them. This CDR3 is CASRRRRVDTEAFF. The CDR3 DNA sequence: TGCGCCAGCAGGCGTCGAAGGGTAGACACTGAAGCTTTCTTT.

The chain carries TRBV4-3 and TRBJ2-7; 9 nucleotides align to TRBD1. Trimming removed 4 bases from V and 4 bases from J; junction bases left unmatched: 8. Germline assignment: CDR1 LGHNA and CDR2 YSLEER. The CDR3 is made up of 15 amino acids. CDR3 bases: TGCGCCAGCAGCCGCCTTCCCGGACAGGGGTACGAGCAGTACTTC. This sequence encodes CASSRLPGQGYEQYF.

This clone has only one observation. The rearrangement uses TRBV5-1 and TRBJ1-2, with a possible D match to TRBD1 (5 bases). The CDR3 runs 13 residues. CDR1 is SGHRS and CDR2 is YFSETQ in the germline V gene. V was pared by 7 bases and J by 1 base, with 11 bases between. CDR3: CASSTENNYGYTF. Here the CDR3 DNA reads TGCGCCAGCTCGACAGAGAATAACTATGGCTACACCTTC.